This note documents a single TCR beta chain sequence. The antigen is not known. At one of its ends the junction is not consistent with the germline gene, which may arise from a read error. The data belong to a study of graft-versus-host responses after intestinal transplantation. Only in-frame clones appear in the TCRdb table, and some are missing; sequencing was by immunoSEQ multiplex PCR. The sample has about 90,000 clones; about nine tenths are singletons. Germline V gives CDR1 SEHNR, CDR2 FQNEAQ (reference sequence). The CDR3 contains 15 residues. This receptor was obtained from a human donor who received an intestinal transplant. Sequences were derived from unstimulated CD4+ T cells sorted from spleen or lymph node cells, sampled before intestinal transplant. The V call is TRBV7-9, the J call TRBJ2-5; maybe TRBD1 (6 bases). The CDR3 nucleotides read TGTGCCAGCCAATCAGGGGCCGTCAACCATGAGACCCAGTACTTC. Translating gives CASQSGAVNHETQYF.